This TCR beta chain was recorded in a study of blood T cell repertoires in COVID-19. About the study: In each case, the material was cDNA or gDNA derived from T cells, B-cell-depleted T cells, or PBMCs.

V dropped 5 bases and J dropped 0; count of bases not matched to a gene: 15. The CDR3 has 20 residues. Germline-derived CDR1 and CDR2 are LNHDA and SQIVND (reference sequence). Here immunoSEQ multiplex PCR was the method, and the copy in TCRdb shows in-frame clones only, minus some. The repertoire holds more than 300,000 clones, with almost 90% as singletons. What was sequenced was peripheral blood. This clonotype originated in a woman aged 40 to 49 with COVID-19, enrolled during active disease. This chain links TRBV19 with TRBJ2-6; 8 bases line up with TRBD1. CDR3 loop: CASSFLSFRDRRSGANVLTF. The CDR3 DNA reads as TGTGCCAGTAGTTTTTTGTCATTCAGGGACAGGCGCTCTGGGGCCAACGTCCTGACTTTC.